This T cell receptor beta chain is from a study of blood T cell repertoires in COVID-19. The overall study: Acute-phase and convalescent COVID-19 samples originated in the United States, Italy and Spain. T cells, B-cell-depleted T cells, or PBMCs supplied cDNA or gDNA.

Original processing methods: Using reference gene primer amplification, nucleated cell counts were estimated. Assay used: immunoSEQ multiplex PCR; TCRdb lists only in-frame clones, some missing. For V, J and clone size, that table is used; D and trimming come from the DNA. The repertoire includes about 120,000 clones, around 77% of them detected once, and roughly 7.9% sits in the top ten. The germline gives CDR1 SGHRS, CDR2 YFSETQ. The CDR3 length is 16 residues. J lost 6 bases, V lost 0 bases, and 7 bases had no gene match. This sequence originates from a human donor in a cohort sampled during active COVID-19. Source material: peripheral blood. This sequence joins TRBV5-1 and TRBJ2-1; TRBD1 matches at 9 bases. CDR3 sequence (DNA): TGCGCCAGCAGCTTGGAGCCGGGACAGGGCCCCAATGAGCAGTTCTTC. Protein sequence: CASSLEPGQGPNEQFF.